The clone carrying this TCR beta chain occurred many times. Its cognate antigen is unknown. This entry is derived from a study of human T cells and chemical hapten exposure. Time point of the sample: patch test 1, 2 weeks after DPC sensitization. The treatment is: therapeutic diphenylcyclopropenone sensitization with weekly scalp DPC. TCRdb re-called the RACE reads through MiXCR, storing one row per CDR3 protein. The sample consists of 79,000 or so distinct CDR3 sequences, 10% of them appearing once. V lost 5 bases, J lost 1 base, and 18 bases lay in between. Looked up from germline, CDR1 is DFQATT and CDR2 is SNEGSKA (reference sequence). This CDR3 region has 15 residues. Findings and caveats of the study: Every donor had alopecia, and their immune response may therefore differ from healthy people's. Sensitization with DPC brought no change to TCRs above 1 in 1000 in frequency.

This chain connects TRBV20-1 to TRBJ2-7; D is tentatively TRBD1 or TRBD2 (5 bases each). The sample in question was whole blood, obtained in connection with sensitization to the hapten diphenylcyclopropenone (DPC). The sequence derives from a woman aged 50 to 65 with alopecia areata. Some clones in this sample may be carry-over from other donors' samples. CDR3: CSARRGSAGSYEQYF. CDR3 coding DNA: TGCAGTGCTCGTAGAGGGTCAGCAGGGTCCTACGAGCAGTACTTC.